The 8 T cell receptor beta chains listed next were all sequenced from one sample in a study of T-cell memory formation after mild COVID-19. TCRdb analysed the 5' RACE reads with MiXCR anew, one entry per CDR3 protein. The sample contains about 160,000 distinct CDR3 sequences, roughly 28% of which appear only once. The sequenced sample consisted of PBMCs or a T cell subset sorted from them (not recorded which). The source is an adult woman who had mild COVID-19 (a few samples of this study predate the infection). Cell type and time point are not known.

This clonotype was counted only a few times. The chain combines TRBV11-3 with TRBJ1-2; 9 nucleotides agree with TRBD1. In germline, CDR1 is SGHNT, CDR2 YENEEA. This CDR3 region has 12 residues. Trimming took 5 bases from V and 6 from J; bases not matched to a gene: 1. The CDR3 bases are TGTGCCAGCAGCCGGACAGGGGATGGCTACACCTTC. Its translation: CASSRTGDGYTF.

The J gene is TRBJ2-1, the V gene TRBV7-8; 8 bases line up with TRBD2. The CDR3 runs 17 residues. V lost 8 bases, J lost 6 bases, and 18 bases stayed unmatched. Germline lookup yields CDR1 SGHVS and CDR2 FQNEAQ. The CDR3 spells CASQLRRVAGGPNEQFF. The CDR3 bases are TGTGCCAGCCAGCTTAGAAGAGTCGCGGGAGGTCCCAATGAGCAGTTCTTC.

V gene TRBV5-1 combines with J gene TRBJ2-5, with 8 positions matching TRBD1. Germline loops: CDR1 SGHRS, CDR2 YFSETQ. There are 14 residues in the CDR3. V shed 2 bases, J shed 3 bases, and the junction held 3 bases outside the gene matches. CDR3 sequence reads: CASSLNRGEETQYF. The DNA of the CDR3 is TGCGCCAGCAGCTTAAACAGGGGGGAAGAGACCCAGTACTTC.

V usage is TRBV9 and J usage is TRBJ2-6; the match to TRBD1 covers 10 bases. CDR1 is SGDLS, CDR2 YYNGEE, per germline. The V gene end was trimmed by 1 base and the J gene end by 0 bases; junction bases not matched to a gene: 10. The CDR3 has 20 residues. The chain's CDR3 is CASSVQPFGTGDSGANVLTF. The DNA for the CDR3 is TGTGCCAGCAGCGTACAACCGTTTGGGACAGGGGACTCTGGGGCCAACGTCCTGACTTTC.

The J gene is TRBJ2-3, the V gene TRBV5-1; D remains ambiguous. The CDR3 consists of 15 residues. The V gene's germline CDR1 is SGHRS and CDR2 YFSETQ. Trimming took off 0 bases at V and 0 bases at J, with 8 bases between the two ends. The CDR3 DNA reads as TGCGCCAGCAGCTTGGTTACTTACAGCACAGATACGCAGTATTTT. Protein: CASSLVTYSTDTQYF.

J is TRBJ2-7 and V is TRBV4-2, with TRBD2 as a possible D gene (5 bases). This CDR3 region has 15 residues. Trimming pared 0 bases from V and 5 bases from J, leaving 14 bases between. Germline values: CDR1 LGHNA, CDR2 YNFKEQ. CDR3 nucleotide sequence: TGTGCCAGCAGCCAAGATGGAGGCAGCCTCGACGAGCAGTACTTC. Translation: CASSQDGGSLDEQYF.

This clonotype appeared a single time. The DNA for the CDR3 is TGTGCCAGCAGCTCCCCAACAGGGAGGCATGAGCAGTTCTTC. It yields the protein CASSSPTGRHEQFF. This chain uses TRBV5-4 with TRBJ2-1; the D gene could be TRBD1 or TRBD2 (6 bases each). The CDR3 consists of 14 residues. V lost 3 bases to trimming and J lost 8 bases, with 15 bases between them. Germline lookup yields CDR1 SGHNT and CDR2 YYREEE (reference sequence).

This clonotype has just a few counts. The chain is built from TRBV24-1 and TRBJ2-2, with TRBD1 matching 10 bases. V trimming: 5 bases; J trimming: 0 bases; junction bases outside the gene matches: 5. CDR1 and CDR2 from the germline V gene are KGHDR and SFDVKD. The CDR3 sequence is 17 residues long. CDR3 amino acids: CATSALTGGANTGELFF. Here the CDR3 DNA reads TGTGCCACCAGTGCTCTGACAGGGGGCGCGAACACCGGGGAGCTGTTTTTT.